A single sample is the source of the 21 T cell receptor beta chains below, sequenced in a study of circulating and synovial CD4+ cells in juvenile arthritis. The data were produced by immunoSEQ multiplex PCR, yet TCRdb's version contains in-frame clones alone and is incomplete. This sample has some 16,000 clones; 90% to 95% occur once, and the top ten carry 0.65% to 0.9%. Sequencing was carried out using CD4+ T cells from blood. These receptor sequences come from a human donor with juvenile idiopathic arthritis.

This clone was observed a single time. This rearrangement joins TRBV11-3 to TRBJ2-5, with 7 bases identical to TRBD1. Trimming removed 1 base from V and 5 bases from J; junction bases left unmatched: 7. CDR3 length: 15 residues. The germline gives CDR1 SGHNT, CDR2 YENEEA. The CDR3 is CASSLGGQSVETQYF. The CDR3, as DNA: TGTGCCAGCAGCTTAGGGGGACAGTCGGTGGAGACCCAGTACTTC.

This rearrangement joins TRBV13 to TRBJ2-7, with D perhaps matching TRBD2 (6 bases). Trimming left V 4 bases short and J 4 bases short, with 23 bases between. This CDR3 contains 17 residues. Germline values: CDR1 PRHDT, CDR2 FYEKMQ (reference sequence). CDR3 bases: TGTGCCAGCAGCTCCTACACCGGGCGGGACCGCGGTTACGAGCAGTACTTC. Translated: CASSSYTGRDRGYEQYF.

This sequence joins TRBV6-5 and TRBJ1-1, with TRBD1 matching over 7 bases. Losses at the gene ends were 4 bases for V and 4 bases for J; bases not matched to a gene: 3. The CDR3 is 13 residues long. The germline V gene encodes CDR1 MNHEY and CDR2 SVGAGI. The CDR3 is CASSSGTVTEAFF. DNA of the CDR3: TGTGCCAGCAGTTCGGGGACAGTCACTGAAGCTTTCTTT.

This chain uses TRBV5-1 with TRBJ2-3; no clear D. Germline CDR1 and CDR2: SGHRS and YFSETQ. V was shortened by 4 bases and J by 0 bases, with 9 bases between the two germline ends. The CDR3 has 14 residues. The CDR3 coding sequence is TGCGCCAGCAGCCCGACACATAGCACAGATACGCAGTATTTT. Translating it yields CASSPTHSTDTQYF. Supplemented by reference TRBV5-1 and TRBJ2-3, the full variable domain reads KAGVTQTPRYLIKTRGQQVTLSCSPISGHRSVSWYQQTPGQGLQFLFEYFSETQRNKGNFPGRFSGRQFSNSRSEMNVSTLELGDSALYLCASSPTHSTDTQYFGPGTRLTVL.

The genes are TRBV4-3 and TRBJ2-3; D uncertain. The V gene's germline CDR1 is LGHNA and CDR2 YSLEER. This CDR3 comprises 11 residues. Trimming took off 5 bases at V and 7 bases at J, with 7 bases between the two ends. CDR3 coding DNA: TGCGCCAGCAGCTCTTACTATACGCAGTATTTT. Protein product: CASSSYYTQYF.

The rearrangement uses TRBV18 and TRBJ2-7, with TRBD1 as a possible D gene (6 bases). V lost 3 bases and J 1 base, leaving 7 bases between the germline ends. Germline V lookup: CDR1 KGHSH, CDR2 LQKENI. CDR3 length equals 13 residues. For the CDR3, the DNA is TGTGCCAGCTCACCCCAGGGGTCCTACGAGCAGTACTTC. It is translated as CASSPQGSYEQYF.

The rearrangement uses TRBV12-1 and TRBJ2-1; the DNA was not used to check the table's D call, TRBD2. TRBV12-1 represents a pseudogene. The CDR3 length is 15 residues. This CDR3 reads CASSNVAFDFNEQFF. In DNA, the CDR3 is TGTGCCAGCAGCAATGTAGCTTTCGACTTCAATGAGCAGTTCTTC.

This clone showed up just once. The chain combines TRBV19 with TRBJ1-1; D is uncertain. CDR3 length equals 16 residues. CDR1 is LNHDA and CDR2 is SQIVND in the germline V gene (reference sequence). V lost 3 bases and J 0 bases, leaving 14 bases between the germline ends. CDR3 protein: CASSINGRVLNTEAFF. The CDR3 nucleotides are TGTGCCAGTAGTATTAACGGGCGGGTTCTGAACACTGAAGCTTTCTTT. Combining the CDR3 with reference TRBV19 and TRBJ1-1 gives the whole variable domain DGGITQSPKYLFRKEGQNVTLSCEQNLNHDAMYWYRQDPGQGLRLIYYSQIVNDFQKGDIAEGYSVSREKKESFPLTVTSAQKNPTAFYLCASSINGRVLNTEAFFGQGTRLTVV.

This chain links TRBV5-1 with TRBJ1-2; D is unclear. The V gene lost 0 bases and the J gene lost 8 bases, with 20 bases spanning the gap. Germline V gene data show CDR1 as SGHRS and CDR2 as YFSETQ. This CDR3 comprises 16 residues. The CDR3 nucleotides are TGCGCCAGCAGCTTGGTATCAGGTACACCTTCCCGCGGCTACACCTTC. Its translation: CASSLVSGTPSRGYTF.

This chain connects TRBV5-6 to TRBJ2-1; 12 nucleotides agree with TRBD2. CDR1 and CDR2 from the germline V gene are SGHDT and YYEEEE. CDR3 size: 15 residues. Trimming removed 4 bases from V and 7 bases from J; junction bases left unmatched: 6. The CDR3 reads CASSLPGTSGNEQFF. CDR3 nucleotides: TGTGCCAGCAGCCTGCCCGGGACTAGCGGGAATGAGCAGTTCTTC.

V gene TRBV7-2 combines with J gene TRBJ2-7; TRBD2 agrees at 9 bases. Germline CDR1 is SGHTA and CDR2 is FQGNSA. There are 16 residues in the CDR3. J lost 9 bases, V lost 5 bases, and 17 bases had no gene match. CDR3 coding DNA: TGTGCCAGCAGCCCGGGCGGCGGGGGGGCCAGGGTGGTGCAGTACTTC. Amino acids: CASSPGGGGARVVQYF.

CDR3 region: CATWTGGNEKLFF. The CDR3 DNA reads TGTGCCACCTGGACAGGAGGAAATGAAAAACTGTTTTTT. The rearrangement joins TRBV10-3 to TRBJ1-4; TRBD1 agrees at 7 bases. The CDR3 runs to 13 residues. Germline trimming cut 10 bases from V and 5 bases from J; bases unmatched to any gene: 7. Per germline, CDR1 ENHRY and CDR2 SYGVKD.

The chain carries TRBV10-3 and TRBJ2-3; 7 positions agree with TRBD1. The CDR3 is 14 residues long. J lost 3 bases, V lost 10 bases, and 10 bases had no gene match. The germline gives CDR1 ENHRY, CDR2 SYGVKD. DNA of the CDR3: TGTGCCACCCGAAAGGAACAGGGGACAGATACGCAGTATTTT. Protein sequence: CATRKEQGTDTQYF.

This chain links TRBV7-2 with TRBJ1-2, with TRBD1 identical over 7 bases. The V and J ends lost 6 bases and 2 bases, in that order; junction bases with no gene match: 18. Germline-derived CDR1 and CDR2 are SGHTA and FQGNSA. The CDR3 loop spans 18 amino acids. CDR3 bases: TGTGCCAGCAGTCTAAGGAGCTTGGGGGCAGGGGGAAACTATGGCTACACCTTC. It translates to CASSLRSLGAGGNYGYTF.

This clone is a singleton in its sample. The chain uses TRBV7-8 and TRBJ1-2; possible D gene TRBD1, 6 bases. V was cut by 7 bases and J by 4 bases, with 13 bases left in between. CDR1 is SGHVS, CDR2 FQNEAQ, per germline. The CDR3 loop spans 13 amino acids. The CDR3 loop is CASTGQWGYGYTF. In DNA form, the CDR3 reads TGTGCCAGCACCGGACAGTGGGGCTATGGCTACACCTTC.

This clone was seen a single time. The gene calls are TRBV9 and TRBJ2-1; D is undetermined. Between the trimmed V and J ends, which lost 0 bases and 9 bases, there was a span of 7 bases. CDR1 is SGDLS and CDR2 is YYNGEE in the germline V gene. The CDR3 sequence is 12 residues long. CDR3 DNA sequence: TGTGCCAGCAGCGTAGGGGCTTTTGAGCAGTTCTTC. Translation gives CASSVGAFEQFF.

J is TRBJ2-1 and V is TRBV19; possible D gene TRBD2, 5 bases. The CDR3 loop spans 15 amino acids. Trimming pared 2 bases from V and 8 bases from J, leaving 16 bases between. Germline lookup yields CDR1 LNHDA and CDR2 SQIVND (reference sequence). CDR3 nucleotides: TGTGCCAGTAGTATACCATCTCTCGGGGTAGATGAGCAGTTCTTC. This encodes CASSIPSLGVDEQFF.

The chain joins TRBV27 to TRBJ2-7, with 8 bases lining up with TRBD2. Trimming took 3 bases from V and 2 from J; bases not matched to a gene: 3. Germline V CDR1 and CDR2: MNHEY, SMNVEV (reference sequence). The CDR3 spans 14 residues. The CDR3 protein is CASSLQRGPYEQYF. The DNA for the CDR3 is TGTGCCAGCAGTTTGCAGCGGGGGCCCTACGAGCAGTACTTC.

CDR3 sequence (DNA): TGCGCCAGCAGCGCACCCCTCGGGACTAGCGGGAGAACGGCGACTTACAATGAGCAGTTCTTC. It specifies CASSAPLGTSGRTATYNEQFF. V is TRBV5-1 and J is TRBJ2-1, with 14 bases aligning to TRBD2. The CDR3 contains 21 residues. V lost 4 bases to trimming and J lost 4 bases; unmatched junction nucleotides: 19. Germline CDR1 reads SGHRS; CDR2 reads YFSETQ.

This clone was observed once. V gene TRBV19 combines with J gene TRBJ1-1, with D perhaps matching TRBD1 (5 bases). The CDR3 has 15 amino acids. Trimming took off 3 bases at V and 1 base at J, with 12 bases between the two ends. Germline CDR1 LNHDA, CDR2 SQIVND (reference sequence). The chain's CDR3 is CASSIGGMGNTEAFF. As DNA, the CDR3 is TGTGCCAGTAGTATTGGGGGGATGGGGAACACTGAAGCTTTCTTT.

The CDR3 nucleotides read TGTGCCATCAGTGAGGGACTAGCGGTAACAGATACGCAGTATTTT. This codes for CAISEGLAVTDTQYF. J is TRBJ2-3 and V is TRBV10-3; 10 bases line up with TRBD2. CDR1 and CDR2 from the germline V gene are ENHRY and SYGVKD. V was clipped by 2 bases and J by 3 bases; unmatched bases: 2. The CDR3 has 15 residues.